Each of the 15 T cell receptor beta chains below was sequenced from the same sample in a study of chemoradiotherapy in HPV16-positive cancers. The table came from immunoSEQ multiplex PCR; TCRdb's copy has only in-frame clones and leaves some out. The data contain 350 to 500 clones, about 80% of them seen just once; the ten biggest clones take up around 29%. Sequenced here: tumor tissue, sampled from a patient who underwent chemoradiotherapy. These receptors all stem from a human donor with HPV-associated anogenital cancer.

The V call is TRBV19, the J call TRBJ2-2; 11 bases agree with TRBD2. CDR1 and CDR2 (germline): LNHDA, SQIVND (reference sequence). With 3 bases clipped from V and 4 bases from J, the junction kept 10 bases outside the gene matches. The CDR3 is 18 amino acids. The CDR3 DNA reads TGTGCCAGTAGTATTGGTGTAGCGGGGGGGCGCGGCACCGGGGAGCTGTTTTTT. Its translation: CASSIGVAGGRGTGELFF.

The chain is built from TRBV7-2 and TRBJ2-7; 12 nucleotides line up with TRBD1. Germline CDR1 is SGHTA and CDR2 is FQGNSA. The CDR3 is 16 amino acids. V gave up 5 bases and J gave up 5 bases; unmatched junction bases: 10. The DNA of the CDR3 is TGTGCCAGCAGCCCGCGGGCGGGACAGGGGGCTCACGAGCAGTACTTC. It translates to CASSPRAGQGAHEQYF. Full variable domain (outside the CDR3, taken from reference TRBV7-2 and TRBJ2-7): GAGVSQSPSNKVTEKGKDVELRCDPISGHTALYWYRQSLGQGLEFLIYFQGNSAPDKSGLPSDRFSAERTGGSVSTLTIQRTQQEDSAVYLCASSPRAGQGAHEQYFGPGTRLTVT.

The V and J genes are TRBV6-5 and TRBJ1-1, with no clear D. The V end lost 6 bases, the J end lost 4 bases, and 15 bases lay between the germline ends. The CDR3 covers 14 residues. Germline CDR1 MNHEY, CDR2 SVGAGI. For the CDR3, the DNA is TGTGCCAGCAGACCGACTGGGGTGCCCACTGAAGCTTTCTTT. It encodes CASRPTGVPTEAFF.

This CDR3 reads CASSSAGGEQYF. Written as DNA, the CDR3 is TGTGCCAGCAGCTCCGCAGGGGGCGAGCAGTACTTC. The chain links TRBV7-9 to TRBJ2-7; TRBD1 agrees at 7 bases. Germline V gene sequence: CDR1 SEHNR, CDR2 FQNEAQ (reference sequence). The CDR3 loop spans 12 amino acids. J gave up 6 bases and V 4 bases, and 3 bases lay outside the gene matches.

The chain links TRBV28 to TRBJ1-4; D unresolved. Germline V gene data show CDR1 as MDHEN and CDR2 as SYDVKM. The CDR3 totals 14 residues. The ends were cut back, 3 bases at V and 4 bases at J, with 9 bases in the middle. Here the CDR3 reads CASSFLLGNEKLFF. CDR3 nucleotides: TGTGCCAGCAGTTTTTTGCTGGGTAATGAAAAACTGTTTTTT. The variable domain in full, completed from reference TRBV28 and TRBJ1-4, reads DVKVTQSSRYLVKRTGEKVFLECVQDMDHENMFWYRQDPGLGLRLIYFSYDVKMKEKGDIPEGYSVSREKKERFSLILESASTNQTSMYLCASSFLLGNEKLFFGSGTQLSVL.

The chain employs TRBV19 and TRBJ1-2; D is uncertain. Trimming took 5 bases from V and 4 from J, leaving 17 bases between them. The CDR3 is 15 amino acids. The germline V gene encodes CDR1 LNHDA and CDR2 SQIVND (reference sequence). The CDR3 DNA reads TGTGCCAGTAGTTACCCGCTGGCAGCCAGCTATGGCTACACCTTC. Translated: CASSYPLAASYGYTF.

This clone was seen only once. V and J are TRBV7-9 and TRBJ2-5; 9 nucleotides align to TRBD1. Germline lookup yields CDR1 SEHNR and CDR2 FQNEAQ (reference sequence). V lost 4 bases and J lost 4; bases outside the gene matches: 4. The CDR3 spans 14 residues. The CDR3 loop reads CASSSTGGAETQYF. The DNA of the CDR3 is TGTGCCAGCAGCTCTACAGGGGGCGCAGAGACCCAGTACTTC.

The V gene is TRBV4-1, the J gene TRBJ2-6; TRBD1 aligns across 7 bases. This CDR3 region has 20 residues. CDR1 and CDR2 from the germline V gene are MGHRA and YSYEKL. Unmatched junction bases numbered 16, after V lost 4 bases and J lost 1 base. CDR3 sequence (DNA): TGCGCCAGCAGCCCCTGGGGGCCCGACAGGGCAAGATCTGGGGCCAACGTCCTGACTTTC. Translating gives CASSPWGPDRARSGANVLTF.

The chain links TRBV27 to TRBJ1-2; D gene uncertain. Per germline, CDR1 MNHEY and CDR2 SMNVEV (reference sequence). Trimming stripped 8 bases from V and 7 bases from J, with 14 bases between. CDR3 length: 12 amino acids. CDR3 residues: CASVVAYSGYTF. The CDR3 DNA follows: TGTGCCAGCGTCGTGGCCTATAGTGGCTACACCTTC.

The rearrangement links TRBV19 to TRBJ1-5; D uncertain. Trimming stripped 1 base from V and 0 bases from J, with 4 bases between. There are 14 residues in the CDR3. Germline CDR1 reads LNHDA; CDR2 reads SQIVND (reference sequence). DNA for the CDR3: TGTGCCAGTAGTATAGTTGGTAGCAATCAGCCCCAGCATTTT. Protein sequence: CASSIVGSNQPQHF.

A few counts support this clone. This rearrangement joins TRBV6-5 to TRBJ1-2, with D possibly TRBD1 on 6 matching bases. Germline values: CDR1 MNHEY, CDR2 SVGAGI. The CDR3 has 13 residues. V was pared by 2 bases and J by 8 bases, with 12 bases between. CDR3 coding DNA: TGTGCCAGCAGTTACAACGGGGGCAGAGGCTACACCTTC. Encoded protein: CASSYNGGRGYTF.

The chain combines TRBV6-5 with TRBJ2-5; 9 nucleotides line up with TRBD1. TRBJ2-7 explains the end of the DNA better; the J call may be wrong. CDR3 length equals 15 residues. Per the germline V gene, CDR1 is MNHEY and CDR2 is SVGAGI. In nucleotides, the CDR3 is TGTGCCAGCAGTTACGGGGGGACAGGGTACTACGAGCAGTACTTC. This translates into CASSYGGTGYYEQYF.

The rearrangement uses TRBV11-2 and TRBJ2-1; 10 positions match TRBD2. With 5 bases clipped from V and 5 bases from J, the junction kept 18 bases outside the gene matches. The germline V gene has CDR1 SGHAT and CDR2 FQNNGV. The CDR3 contains 19 residues. Here the CDR3 reads CASSPSGIVAGGLNNEQFF. In nucleotides, the CDR3 is TGTGCCAGCAGCCCCTCCGGCATAGTAGCGGGGGGTCTAAACAATGAGCAGTTCTTC.

The J gene is TRBJ2-6, the V gene TRBV27, with D possibly TRBD1 on 6 matching bases. The CDR3 has 18 amino acids. Germline lookup yields CDR1 MNHEY and CDR2 SMNVEV (reference sequence). Trimming removed 0 bases from V and 3 bases from J, with 15 bases in between. The chain's CDR3 is CASSLSGRGSFGANVLTF. CDR3 coding DNA: TGTGCCAGCAGTTTATCCGGCAGGGGATCTTTTGGGGCCAACGTCCTGACTTTC.

The J gene is TRBJ2-3, the V gene TRBV27; 8 nucleotides line up with TRBD2. The V and J ends lost 5 bases and 9 bases, in that order; junction bases with no gene match: 7. Germline-derived CDR1 and CDR2 are MNHEY and SMNVEV (reference sequence). The CDR3 runs to 13 residues. Written as DNA, the CDR3 is TGTGCCAGCAGTCAACTCGGGGGGGACACGCAGTATTTT. Residues: CASSQLGGDTQYF.